This is a list of T cell receptor beta chains from one sample in a study of T cell changes during pregnancy in multiple sclerosis. Assay: immunoSEQ multiplex PCR; the TCRdb copy retains only in-frame clones and omits some. This repertoire shows fewer than 50,000 clones, about 92% found once; its top ten account for approximately 5.1%. The sequenced sample was CD8+ T cells from peripheral blood mononuclear cells, obtained in the third trimester of pregnancy. The source of these receptors is a female donor with multiple sclerosis, enrolled in a pregnancy study. Each CDR3 is given with its conserved first and last residue. A D gene is named only where the DNA matches it firmly. Clone size appears in some rows only: once, few, many, or a class for an expanded clone.

TRBJ2-1	TRBV7-3	NA	NA	CASSLSIMNEQFF	TGTGCCAGCAGCTTATCTATAATGAATGAGCAGTTCTTC
TRBJ2-5	TRBV18	NA	NA	CASSPGAETQYF	TGTGCCAGCTCACCTGGAGCGGAGACCCAGTACTTC
TRBJ2-1	TRBV6-5	NA	NA	CASSLADSYNEQFF	TGTGCCAGCAGTTTAGCGGACTCCTACAATGAGCAGTTCTTC
TRBJ2-3	TRBV13	NA	TRBD2	CASSLISGTRGTDTQYF	TGTGCCAGCAGCTTAATTAGCGGGACCAGGGGCACAGATACGCAGTATTTT
TRBJ2-7	TRBV7-6	NA	NA	CASSLGPLGAGDYEQYF	TGTGCCAGCAGCTTAGGTCCCTTAGGAGCGGGTGATTACGAGCAGTACTTC
TRBJ2-7	TRBV9	NA	TRBD1	CASSSGQGHYEQYF	TGTGCCAGCAGCAGTGGACAGGGCCACTACGAGCAGTACTTC
TRBJ2-7	TRBV7-9	NA	NA	CASSVTSYEQYF	TGTGCCAGCAGCGTTACATCCTACGAGCAGTACTTC
TRBJ2-7	TRBV4-3	NA	TRBD2	CASSLRTSGIYEQYF	TGCGCCAGCAGCCTCCGGACTAGCGGGATCTACGAGCAGTACTTC
TRBJ2-7	TRBV11-2	NA	NA	CASSSHQTNPEQYF	TGTGCCAGCAGCTCCCACCAGACTAACCCCGAGCAGTACTTC
TRBJ1-5	TRBV4-1	once	TRBD1	CASSLGSTGVNQPQHF	TGCGCCAGCAGCCTTGGAAGTACAGGGGTCAATCAGCCCCAGCATTTT
TRBJ1-2	TRBV11-1	NA	NA	CASSFLGGYGYTF	TGTGCCAGCAGCTTCTTGGGGGGATATGGCTACACCTTC
TRBJ2-1	TRBV19	NA	TRBD1	CASDPGTGNNEQFF	TGTGCCAGTGATCCCGGGACAGGAAACAATGAGCAGTTCTTC
TRBJ2-5	TRBV19	NA	TRBD2	CASSRGLAGQETQYF	TGTGCCAGTAGTAGGGGACTAGCGGGACAAGAGACCCAGTACTTC
TRBJ1-5	TRBV6-6	NA	NA	CASSLNQGQPQHF	TGTGCCAGCAGTCTCAATCAGGGGCAGCCCCAGCATTTT
TRBJ2-3	TRBV28	NA	TRBD1	CASSPRDRGLRSTDTQYF	TGTGCCAGCAGTCCAAGGGACAGGGGGCTTCGTAGCACAGATACGCAGTATTTT
TRBJ1-1	TRBV7-9	NA	NA	CASSLPGNTEAFF	TGTGCCAGCAGCTTACCAGGGAACACTGAAGCTTTCTTT
TRBJ2-7	TRBV2	NA	TRBD2	CASSEVAGAYEQYF	TGTGCCAGCAGTGAAGTAGCGGGGGCCTACGAGCAGTACTTC
TRBJ2-1	TRBV11-1	NA	TRBD2	CASSLLGLAVPGNEQFF	TGTGCCAGCAGCTTGCTGGGACTAGCGGTCCCAGGCAATGAGCAGTTCTTC
TRBJ2-3	TRBV13	NA	TRBD2	CASSPSGGSTDTQYF	TGTGCCAGCAGCCCCTCGGGGGGTAGCACAGATACGCAGTATTTT
TRBJ1-1	TRBV18	NA	TRBD1	CANLPRTGRVESPENTEAFF	TGTGCCAACCTGCCAAGGACAGGGCGGGTAGAAAGTCCAGAGAACACTGAAGCTTTCTTT
TRBJ2-1	TRBV27	NA	NA	CASSLFKPSSYNEQFF	TGTGCCAGCAGTTTATTTAAACCGAGCTCCTACAATGAGCAGTTCTTC
TRBJ1-6	TRBV4-3	NA	TRBD1	CASSQATGGEASPLHF	TGCGCCAGCAGCCAAGCGACAGGGGGCGAAGCTTCACCCCTCCACTTT
TRBJ1-2	TRBV19	once	NA	CASSPSAEGGYTF	TGTGCCAGTAGTCCTTCCGCCGAGGGAGGCTACACCTTC
TRBJ2-1	TRBV4-1	NA	NA	CASSQDSGSYNEQFF	TGCGCCAGCAGCCAAGATAGCGGCTCCTACAATGAGCAGTTCTTC
TRBJ1-5	TRBV4-1	NA	NA	CASSQDLNQPQHF	TGCGCCAGCAGCCAAGATCTAAATCAGCCCCAGCATTTT
TRBJ2-7	TRBV7-2	once	NA	CASSLVGPGYEQYF	TGTGCCAGCAGCTTAGTTGGGCCCGGCTACGAGCAGTACTTC
TRBJ2-3	TRBV27	NA	TRBD1	CASSLSGQGAIDTQYF	TGTGCCAGCAGTTTATCCGGACAGGGGGCGATAGATACGCAGTATTTT
TRBJ2-7	TRBV4-2	NA	TRBD1	CASSQDQGDRLSSEQYF	TGTGCCAGCAGCCAAGATCAGGGGGACAGGCTGAGTTCCGAGCAGTACTTC
TRBJ2-2	TRBV7-2	NA	TRBD2	CASSAVAGENTGELFF	TGTGCCAGCAGCGCAGTGGCGGGAGAAAACACCGGGGAGCTGTTTTTT
TRBJ1-2	TRBV27	NA	TRBD1	CASSARDREWYGYTF	TGTGCCAGCAGTGCCCGGGACAGGGAATGGTATGGCTACACCTTC
TRBJ2-3	TRBV6-4	NA	TRBD1	CASSDSPGTGYTDTQYF	TGTGCCAGCAGTGACTCGCCGGGGACAGGGTACACAGATACGCAGTATTTT
TRBJ2-7	TRBV11-3	NA	TRBD1	CASSFAGGSYEQYF	TGTGCCAGCAGCTTCGCAGGGGGCTCCTACGAGCAGTACTTC
TRBJ1-2	TRBV13	NA	TRBD1	CASSPGTVTLYGYTF	TGTGCCAGCAGCCCCGGGACAGTTACTCTCTATGGCTACACCTTC
TRBJ2-1	TRBV14	NA	NA	CASSQEAPFATNEQFF	TGTGCCAGCAGCCAAGAAGCTCCCTTCGCTACCAATGAGCAGTTCTTC
TRBJ2-7	TRBV27	NA	NA	CASSLANGEQYF	TGTGCCAGCAGTTTGGCAAATGGCGAGCAGTACTTC
TRBJ2-5	TRBV25-1	NA	NA	CASSGPTQYF	TGTGCCAGCAGTGGGCCTACCCAGTACTTC
TRBJ1-4	TRBV28	once	TRBD1	CASTPDRVSEKLFF	TGTGCCAGCACCCCAGACAGGGTCAGCGAAAAACTGTTTTTT
TRBJ2-3	TRBV11-2	NA	TRBD2	CASSTTSGRLGDTQYF	TGTGCCAGCAGCACCACTAGCGGGAGGTTGGGAGATACGCAGTATTTT
TRBJ2-1	TRBV7-6	NA	TRBD2	CASTLAGGPYNEQFF	TGTGCCAGCACCTTAGCGGGAGGGCCTTACAATGAGCAGTTCTTC
TRBJ2-2	TRBV28	NA	NA	CASSITGSTGELFF	TGTGCCAGCAGTATTACAGGGAGTACCGGGGAGCTGTTTTTT
TRBJ2-3	TRBV2	NA	NA	CASSERLASTDTQYF	TGTGCCAGCAGTGAACGGCTAGCGAGCACAGATACGCAGTATTTT
TRBJ2-5	TRBV2	NA	NA	CASTRGETQYF	TGTGCCAGCACCCGCGGCGAGACCCAGTACTTC
TRBJ2-3	TRBV28	NA	NA	CASSLSGSGVADTQYF	TGTGCCAGCAGTCTATCGGGTTCGGGGGTCGCAGATACGCAGTATTTT
TRBJ1-1	TRBV13	NA	NA	CASSLALGPTEAFF	TGTGCCAGCAGCTTAGCGTTGGGGCCAACGGAAGCTTTCTTT
TRBJ1-2	TRBV28	NA	TRBD1	CASSSPSDRGIVEGYTF	TGTGCCAGCAGTAGTCCGTCGGACAGGGGAATCGTGGAGGGCTACACCTTC
TRBJ2-7	TRBV11-3	NA	NA	CASSPKRGSYEQYF	TGTGCCAGCAGCCCGAAAAGGGGTTCCTACGAGCAGTACTTC
TRBJ2-1	TRBV2	once	TRBD2	CASGSELGLADYNEQFF	TGTGCCAGCGGATCGGAATTGGGACTAGCGGACTACAATGAGCAGTTCTTC
TRBJ2-1	TRBV29-1	NA	TRBD2	CSVEGLAENEQFF	TGCAGCGTTGAGGGACTAGCGGAAAATGAGCAGTTCTTC
TRBJ1-2	TRBV12-5	NA	NA	CASGLVREGGYTF	TGTGCTAGTGGTTTGGTACGGGAAGGAGGCTACACCTTC
TRBJ2-4	TRBV28	NA	NA	CASSWPRADGSGKNIQYF	TGTGCCAGCAGTTGGCCGCGAGCGGACGGCTCTGGCAAAAACATTCAGTACTTC